This T cell receptor (beta chain) was obtained from a study of shared clonotypes between healthy human individuals. V lost 4 bases to trimming and J lost 4 bases, with 13 bases between them. Germline loops: CDR1 LNHNV, CDR2 YYDKDF (reference sequence). This CDR3 has 14 residues. Libraries were prepared by immunoSEQ multiplex PCR; TCRdb keeps only in-frame clonotypes and omits some of them. Among hundreds of thousands of clones, about 96% were seen once, and the ten largest hold 0.06%. The genes are TRBV15 and TRBJ1-2; TRBD1 might be the D (6 bases). The specimen sequenced was naive CD4+ T cells sorted from blood. The subset is: CD45RA+ positively selected. The origin of this receptor is a woman in her 30s in good health. CDR3 amino acids: CATSKRTDGYGYTF. DNA of the CDR3: TGTGCCACCAGCAAAAGGACAGATGGCTATGGCTACACCTTC.